A single sample is the source of the 20 T cell receptor beta chains below, sequenced in a study of radiation and T cells in renal cell carcinoma. Sample time point: baseline pretreatment blood. Treatment denoted: 15 Gy SBRT to primary tumor, nephrectomy 4 weeks later. Assay: immunoSEQ multiplex PCR; the TCRdb copy retains only in-frame clones and omits some. The data contain tens of thousands of clones, 78% of them singletons. The source material was blood, sampled from a patient whose treatment included radiotherapy and nephrectomy. The source of these receptors is a man between 60 and 75 years old with renal cell carcinoma.

The CDR3, as DNA: TGTGCCAGCAGTTATGCGGCGGGGGGCTCTGGAAACACCATATATTTT. This gives the protein CASSYAAGGSGNTIYF. The chain recombines TRBV6-9 with TRBJ1-3; D is perhaps TRBD1 (5 bases). The germline V gene has CDR1 MNHGY and CDR2 SVAAGI. This CDR3 has 16 amino acids. V dropped 2 bases and J dropped 0 bases, with 11 bases sitting between them.

This clone was detected only a few times. This chain uses TRBV19 with TRBJ1-2; the D is unclear. The CDR3 loop spans 13 amino acids. Trimming removed 6 bases at V and 4 bases at J, with 12 bases between. Germline V gene data show CDR1 as LNHDA and CDR2 as SQIVND (reference sequence). The CDR3 protein is CASSPGGSYGYTF. The CDR3 DNA follows: TGTGCCAGTAGCCCGGGAGGGTCCTATGGCTACACCTTC.

V usage is TRBV7-2 and J usage is TRBJ2-2, with D possibly being TRBD2 (5 bases). The CDR3 totals 14 residues. Germline lookup yields CDR1 SGHTA and CDR2 FQGNSA. Trimming removed 9 bases from V and 3 bases from J, with 14 bases in between. The DNA of the CDR3 is TGTGCCAGTGCCCTTTACGGGGACACCGGGGAGCTGTTTTTT. Its translation: CASALYGDTGELFF.

The CDR3 loop reads CASSYSSRLNTEAFF. The CDR3 DNA reads as TGTGCCAGCAGTTACTCGAGCAGACTGAACACTGAAGCTTTCTTT. The chain carries TRBV6-5 and TRBJ1-1; D remains unclear. This CDR3 has 15 amino acids. The germline gives CDR1 MNHEY, CDR2 SVGAGI. V lost 0 bases and J lost 0, with 8 bases in between.

This chain links TRBV19 with TRBJ2-1, with a weak D call TRBD1 (5 bases). The CDR3 spans 15 residues. V shed 2 bases and J shed 3 bases, with 11 bases lying between them. Germline loops: CDR1 LNHDA, CDR2 SQIVND (reference sequence). CDR3 sequence: CASSIKGFDYNEQFF. The CDR3 coding sequence is TGTGCCAGTAGTATAAAGGGGTTCGACTACAATGAGCAGTTCTTC.

The chain is built from TRBV5-5 and TRBJ2-7; 9 nucleotides agree with TRBD1. The CDR3 consists of 13 residues. V lost 5 bases and J lost 3; bases outside the gene matches: 3. Germline loops: CDR1 SGHKS, CDR2 YYEKEE (reference sequence). CDR3 protein: CASSPDRGYEQYF. The CDR3 region has the DNA TGTGCCAGCAGTCCGGACAGGGGCTACGAGCAGTACTTC.

The chain joins TRBV6-5 to TRBJ2-5; D perhaps matches TRBD1 (7 bases). The germline V gene has CDR1 MNHEY and CDR2 SVGAGI. This CDR3 spans 12 amino acids. Between the trimmed V and J ends, which lost 6 bases and 7 bases, there was a span of 12 bases. CDR3 protein: CASRRQGGTQYF. CDR3 DNA: TGTGCCAGCAGAAGACAGGGAGGGACCCAGTACTTC.

The rearrangement links TRBV13 to TRBJ2-7; 8 positions match TRBD2. This CDR3 contains 15 residues. From germline, CDR1 is PRHDT and CDR2 FYEKMQ (reference sequence). The ends lost 3 bases at V and 6 bases at J; junction bases unmatched: 10. CDR3 bases: TGTGCCAGCAGCTTTATGGGACTAGGGTTATCCGAGCAGTACGTC. Residues: CASSFMGLGLSEQYV.

The chain has TRBV10-3 and TRBJ1-6, with 8 bases that match TRBD1. V gave up 10 bases and J gave up 7 bases; unmatched junction bases: 6. Looked up from germline, CDR1 is ENHRY and CDR2 is SYGVKD. The CDR3 has 13 residues. The CDR3 reads CATLGQANSPLHF. Here the CDR3 DNA reads TGTGCCACCCTGGGACAGGCAAATTCACCCCTCCACTTT.

This chain connects TRBV7-2 to TRBJ1-1, with TRBD1 matching over 8 bases. Germline loops: CDR1 SGHTA, CDR2 FQGNSA. The J segment lost 5 bases and the V segment lost 6 bases, leaving 11 bases of the junction unmatched. There are 15 residues in the CDR3. The CDR3 region is CASSRTGGERTEAFF. CDR3 in DNA: TGTGCCAGCAGTAGAACAGGGGGTGAGAGGACTGAAGCTTTCTTT.

This clone turned up a few times. V gene TRBV19 combines with J gene TRBJ2-3; 10 nucleotides match TRBD2. This CDR3 contains 16 residues. The germline gives CDR1 LNHDA, CDR2 SQIVND (reference sequence). V gave up 5 bases and J gave up 1 base; unmatched junction bases: 6. The CDR3 region is CASSRVAGGRTDTQYF. CDR3 coding DNA: TGTGCCAGTAGTCGGGTAGCGGGGGGCCGCACAGATACGCAGTATTTT.

This sequence joins TRBV9 and TRBJ2-3, with 9 nucleotides matching TRBD2. Germline values: CDR1 SGDLS, CDR2 YYNGEE. The CDR3 totals 15 residues. The J segment lost 0 bases and the V segment lost 4 bases, leaving 3 bases of the junction unmatched. Written as DNA, the CDR3 is TGTGCCAGCAGCCTAGGACTAGCGAGCACAGATACGCAGTATTTT. Translated, it gives CASSLGLASTDTQYF.

This clone is a singleton in its sample. V is TRBV2 and J is TRBJ1-4, with 7 bases identical to TRBD1. Germline V gives CDR1 SNHLY, CDR2 FYNNEI. V lost 5 bases and J lost 3; bases outside the gene matches: 3. The CDR3 runs 14 residues. The CDR3, as DNA: TGTGCCAGCAGTTTGGACAGGTCTAATGAAAAACTGTTTTTT. Protein product: CASSLDRSNEKLFF.

CDR3 protein: CASSFFGDTQYF. The CDR3 DNA reads TGTGCCAGCAGCTTTTTCGGGGATACGCAGTATTTT. The rearrangement links TRBV7-2 to TRBJ2-3; D unresolved. Germline CDR1 SGHTA, CDR2 FQGNSA. This CDR3 spans 12 amino acids. Trimming took off 3 bases at V and 6 bases at J, with 7 bases between the two ends.

The CDR3 spells CASSTEANSPLHF. The CDR3 DNA reads as TGTGCCAGCTCCACAGAGGCTAATTCACCCCTCCACTTT. The gene calls are TRBV25-1 and TRBJ1-6; D ambiguous. The germline CDR1 and CDR2 sequences are MGHDK and SYGVNS. V lost 8 bases and J 6 bases, leaving 11 bases between the germline ends. CDR3 size: 13 residues.

CDR3 region: CASSRMRPGTVYEQYV. Here the CDR3 DNA reads TGCGCCAGCAGCCGGATGCGGCCTGGGACAGTCTACGAGCAGTACGTC. The gene calls are TRBV4-1 and TRBJ2-7; 7 positions agree with TRBD1. Germline CDR1 MGHRA, CDR2 YSYEKL. The CDR3 spans 16 residues. J gave up 3 bases and V 4 bases, and 12 bases lay outside the gene matches.

V is TRBV5-1 and J is TRBJ1-1; D gene unclear. The germline V gene encodes CDR1 SGHRS and CDR2 YFSETQ. Trimming removed 2 bases at V and 1 base at J, with 9 bases between. The CDR3 contains 14 residues. Here the CDR3 DNA reads TGCGCCAGCAGCTTCACGGGCCAGAACACTGAAGCTTTCTTT. Protein: CASSFTGQNTEAFF.

This clone was detected once. The CDR3: CASSWDRGNEKLFF. CDR3 nucleotides: TGTGCCAGCAGTTGGGACAGGGGAAATGAAAAACTGTTTTTT. The rearrangement links TRBV6-5 to TRBJ1-4; 10 bases align to TRBD1. Germline V lookup: CDR1 MNHEY, CDR2 SVGAGI. Unmatched junction bases numbered 1, after V lost 4 bases and J lost 5 bases. The CDR3 has 14 residues.

This chain connects TRBV14 to TRBJ2-3, with TRBD2 identical over 8 bases. The V segment lost 1 base and the J segment 0 bases; nucleotides outside the gene matches: 15. Germline CDR1 and CDR2: SGHDN and FVKESK. CDR3 length: 20 residues. The CDR3: CASSQGVYGGGPLSTDTQYF. As DNA, the CDR3 is TGTGCCAGCAGCCAAGGGGTCTACGGCGGGGGGCCCCTCAGCACAGATACGCAGTATTTT.

The chain is built from TRBV19 and TRBJ1-2; D ambiguous. Trimming shortened V by 1 base and J by 1 base, and 10 bases separated the two germline ends. CDR1 and CDR2 (germline): LNHDA, SQIVND (reference sequence). CDR3 size: 15 residues. CDR3 region: CASSIGAGDNYGYTF. The CDR3 bases are TGTGCCAGTAGTATAGGGGCAGGAGATAACTATGGCTACACCTTC.